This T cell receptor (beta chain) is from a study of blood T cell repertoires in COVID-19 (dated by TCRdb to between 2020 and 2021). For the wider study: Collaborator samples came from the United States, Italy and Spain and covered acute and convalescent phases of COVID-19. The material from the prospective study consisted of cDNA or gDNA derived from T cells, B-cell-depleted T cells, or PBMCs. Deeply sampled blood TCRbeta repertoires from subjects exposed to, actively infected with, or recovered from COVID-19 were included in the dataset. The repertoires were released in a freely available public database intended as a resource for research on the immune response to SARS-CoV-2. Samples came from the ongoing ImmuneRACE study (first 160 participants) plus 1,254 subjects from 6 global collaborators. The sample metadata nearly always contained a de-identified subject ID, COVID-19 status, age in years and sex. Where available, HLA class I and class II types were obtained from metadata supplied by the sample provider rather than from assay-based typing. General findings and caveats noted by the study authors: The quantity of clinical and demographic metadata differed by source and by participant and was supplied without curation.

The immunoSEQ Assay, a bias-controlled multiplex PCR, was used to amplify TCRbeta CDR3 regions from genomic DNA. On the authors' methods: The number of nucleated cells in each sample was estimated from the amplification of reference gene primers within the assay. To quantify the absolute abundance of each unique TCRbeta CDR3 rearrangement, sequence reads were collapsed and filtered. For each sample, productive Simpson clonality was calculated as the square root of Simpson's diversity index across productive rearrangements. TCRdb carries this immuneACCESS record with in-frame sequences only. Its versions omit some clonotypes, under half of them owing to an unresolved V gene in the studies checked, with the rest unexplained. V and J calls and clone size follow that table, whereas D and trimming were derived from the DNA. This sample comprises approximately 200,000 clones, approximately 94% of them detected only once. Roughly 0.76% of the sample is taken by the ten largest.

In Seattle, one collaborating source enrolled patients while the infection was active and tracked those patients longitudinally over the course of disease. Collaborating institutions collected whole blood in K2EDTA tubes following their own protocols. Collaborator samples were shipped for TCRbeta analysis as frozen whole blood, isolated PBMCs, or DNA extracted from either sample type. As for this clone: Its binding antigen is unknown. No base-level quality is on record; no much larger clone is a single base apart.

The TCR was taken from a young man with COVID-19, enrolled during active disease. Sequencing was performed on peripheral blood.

The CDR3 region has the sequence CASSLAGDRGVVDEQYF. In nucleotide form, the sequence is TGTGCCAGCAGCTTAGCGGGGGACAGGGGAGTAGTCGACGAGCAGTACTTC. The rearranged segments are TRBV7-9 and TRBJ2-7, with 10 bases matching TRBD1. V loses 0 bases at its end and J loses 5 bases; junction bases beyond the gene matches: 10. Reading the germline V gene (reference sequence) gives CDR1 SEHNR and CDR2 FQNEAQ. The CDR3 goes from the cysteine to the phenylalanine over 17 residues. The entry retains the CDR3 DNA only, 51 bases that are in frame from base 1.